The 11 T cell receptor beta chains listed next were all sequenced from one sample in a study of Tregs in tolerant kidney transplant recipients. Profiled with immunoSEQ multiplex PCR; TCRdb holds only in-frame clones, not every one. The table lists around 77,000 clones, about 98% of them singletons. Sample: CD4+ T cells from blood, taken before the transplant. The source is a human donor who received a combined kidney and bone marrow transplant.

CDR3 region: CAWSRTELLLNYGYTF. As DNA, the CDR3 is TGTGCCTGGAGCAGGACAGAACTTCTCTTAAACTATGGCTACACCTTC. The J gene is TRBJ1-2, the V gene TRBV30, with D tentatively TRBD1 (6 bases). CDR1 is GTSNPN and CDR2 is SVGIG in the germline V gene (reference sequence). V dropped 3 bases and J dropped 2 bases, with 19 bases sitting between them. The CDR3 contains 16 residues.

The V and J genes are TRBV23-1 and TRBJ1-2, with D possibly TRBD1 on 5 matching bases. TRBV23-1 is sorted into the ORF group, with uncertain function. The V gene lost 6 bases and the J gene lost 8 bases, with 22 bases spanning the gap. The CDR3 contains 15 residues. CDR3 in DNA: TGCGCCAGCAGCCGAAACAAGACAGCTTTCAAAGGCTACACCTTC. This translates into CASSRNKTAFKGYTF.

J is TRBJ1-5 and V is TRBV9; D might be TRBD1 (5 bases). The CDR3 loop spans 14 amino acids. V lost 0 bases, J lost 4 bases, and 8 bases lay in between. CDR1 SGDLS and CDR2 YYNGEE come from the germline V gene. CDR3 residues: CASSVGTINQPQHF. In DNA form, the CDR3 reads TGTGCCAGCAGCGTAGGGACAATAAATCAGCCCCAGCATTTT.

V and J are TRBV7-2 and TRBJ1-2; the D gene is possibly TRBD1 (5 bases). With 5 bases removed from V and 3 bases from J, the gap between germline ends came to 7 bases. This CDR3 comprises 12 residues. The V gene's germline CDR1 is SGHTA and CDR2 FQGNSA. In DNA, the CDR3 is TGTGCCAGCAGCCAGGGCTACTATGGCTACACCTTC. Translating it yields CASSQGYYGYTF.

This clone was detected once. The chain has TRBV5-1 and TRBJ2-2; D unclear. Germline V lookup: CDR1 SGHRS, CDR2 YFSETQ. This CDR3 comprises 15 residues. The V gene lost 5 bases and the J gene lost 1 base, with 12 bases spanning the gap. DNA for the CDR3: TGCGCCAGCAGGGTCTCAGGTGGGAACACCGGGGAGCTGTTTTTT. Translation gives CASRVSGGNTGELFF.

This chain uses TRBV20-1 with TRBJ2-7; unclear D gene. Trimming stripped 5 bases from V and 10 bases from J, with 12 bases between. The germline gives CDR1 DFQATT, CDR2 SNEGSKA (reference sequence). CDR3 length: 10 residues. CDR3 loop: CSALDLTQYF. The CDR3 nucleotides read TGCAGTGCTCTAGACTTAACCCAGTACTTC.

The genes are TRBV19 and TRBJ2-1; 8 bases line up with TRBD2. Germline CDR1 reads LNHDA; CDR2 reads SQIVND (reference sequence). Germline trimming cut 6 bases from V and 3 bases from J; bases unmatched to any gene: 7. There are 15 residues in the CDR3. The CDR3 nucleotides read TGTGCCAGTAGCTATAGCGGGAACGACTACAATGAGCAGTTCTTC. Its protein product is CASSYSGNDYNEQFF. Full variable domain (rest looked up from reference TRBV19 and TRBJ2-1): DGGITQSPKYLFRKEGQNVTLSCEQNLNHDAMYWYRQDPGQGLRLIYYSQIVNDFQKGDIAEGYSVSREKKESFPLTVTSAQKNPTAFYLCASSYSGNDYNEQFFGPGTRLTVL.

The chain combines TRBV5-3 with TRBJ2-3, with D maybe TRBD2 (6 bases). TRBV5-3 is noted as an ORF with a role that remains uncertain. The CDR3 totals 16 residues. Trimming removed 6 bases at V and 2 bases at J, with 19 bases between. The CDR3 spells CARTRREDPITDTQYF. CDR3 sequence (DNA): TGTGCCAGAACCCGAAGGGAGGACCCGATCACAGATACGCAGTATTTT.

This sequence joins TRBV4-3 and TRBJ2-1; maybe TRBD1 (6 bases). The CDR3 is 16 amino acids. With 0 bases removed from V and 8 bases from J, the gap between germline ends came to 17 bases. CDR1 is LGHNA and CDR2 is YSLEER in the germline V gene. For the CDR3, the DNA is TGCGCCAGCAGCCAAGATACAGGGACCAGAGAGTATGAGCAGTTCTTC. The encoded protein is CASSQDTGTREYEQFF.

The gene calls are TRBV5-6 and TRBJ1-2; D gene uncertain. Germline CDR1 reads SGHDT; CDR2 reads YYEEEE. The ends were cut back, 1 base at V and 1 base at J, with 20 bases in the middle. This CDR3 is built from 18 residues. CDR3 coding DNA: TGTGCCAGCAGCTTGACCCTAGGCTCCCAGACTCTTAACTATGGCTACACCTTC. This gives the protein CASSLTLGSQTLNYGYTF.

This clone was seen once. The J gene is TRBJ2-4, the V gene TRBV19, with D perhaps TRBD2 (6 bases). Germline V gene sequence: CDR1 LNHDA, CDR2 SQIVND (reference sequence). The ends were cut back, 5 bases at V and 8 bases at J, with 16 bases in the middle. There are 14 residues in the CDR3. In DNA, the CDR3 is TGTGCCAGTAGTGTGCAGGGAGGAGGGTACATTCAGTACTTC. This translates into CASSVQGGGYIQYF.